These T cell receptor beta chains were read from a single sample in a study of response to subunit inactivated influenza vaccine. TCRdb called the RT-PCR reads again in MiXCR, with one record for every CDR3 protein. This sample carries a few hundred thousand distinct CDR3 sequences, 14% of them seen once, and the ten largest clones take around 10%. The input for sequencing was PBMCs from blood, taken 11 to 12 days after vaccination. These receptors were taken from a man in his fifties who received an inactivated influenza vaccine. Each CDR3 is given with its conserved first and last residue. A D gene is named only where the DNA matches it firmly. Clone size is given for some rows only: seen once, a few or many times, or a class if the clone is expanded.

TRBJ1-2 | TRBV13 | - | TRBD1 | CASRNRGLNYGYTF | TGTGCCAGCAGGAACAGGGGGCTAAACTATGGCTACACCTTC
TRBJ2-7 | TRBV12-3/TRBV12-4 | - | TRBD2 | CASGPISGGGEQYF | TGTGCCAGCGGGCCGATAAGCGGGGGAGGGGAGCAGTACTTC
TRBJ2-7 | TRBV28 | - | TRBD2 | CASSVTGTRSYEQYF | TGTGCCAGCAGCGTAACCGGGACTAGATCCTACGAGCAGTACTTC
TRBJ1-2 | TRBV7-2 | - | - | CASSLASLVRGYTF | TGTGCCAGCAGCTTAGCTAGCTTGGTACGGGGCTACACCTTC
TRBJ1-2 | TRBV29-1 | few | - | CSVEDRASNYGYTF | TGCAGCGTTGAAGATAGGGCCAGTAACTATGGCTACACCTTC
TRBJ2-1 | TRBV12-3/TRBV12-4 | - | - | CASSFWRDGNNEQFF | TGTGCCAGCAGTTTTTGGAGAGATGGTAACAATGAGCAGTTCTTC
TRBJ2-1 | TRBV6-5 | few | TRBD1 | CASSYVQGAPNEQFF | TGTGCCAGCAGTTATGTGCAGGGGGCCCCCAATGAGCAGTTCTTC
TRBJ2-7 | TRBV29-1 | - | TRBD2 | CSVESASGTYEQYF | TGCAGCGTTGAATCGGCTAGCGGAACCTACGAGCAGTACTTC
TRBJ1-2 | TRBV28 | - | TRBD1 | CASSLWDRGYGYTF | TGTGCCAGCAGTTTGTGGGACAGGGGCTATGGCTACACCTTC
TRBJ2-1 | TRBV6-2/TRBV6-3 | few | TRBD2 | CASREMGLDRNEQFF | TGTGCCAGCAGGGAGATGGGACTAGATCGCAATGAGCAGTTCTTC
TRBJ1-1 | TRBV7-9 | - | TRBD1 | CASRPGTGGLEAFF | TGTGCCAGCAGACCCGGGACAGGGGGACTAGAAGCTTTCTTT
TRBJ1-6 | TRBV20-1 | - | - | CSARPQNNSPLHF | TGCAGTGCCAGACCACAGAATAATTCACCCCTCCACTTT
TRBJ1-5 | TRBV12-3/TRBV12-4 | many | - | CASSTTSYQPQHF | TGTGCCAGCAGTACGACTAGCTATCAGCCCCAGCATTTT
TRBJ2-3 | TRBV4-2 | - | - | CASRNQDRGTDTQYF | TGTGCCAGCAGAAACCAAGATCGAGGCACAGATACGCAGTATTTT
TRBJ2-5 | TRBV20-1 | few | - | CSAISSRDLQETQYF | TGCAGTGCTATATCAAGCCGGGACCTCCAAGAGACCCAGTACTTC
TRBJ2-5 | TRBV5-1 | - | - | CASSQSPFAETQYF | TGCGCCAGCAGTCAAAGCCCGTTTGCGGAGACCCAGTACTTC
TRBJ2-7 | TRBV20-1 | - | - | CSAAGQTRAGEQYF | TGCAGTGCTGCCGGACAGACCCGTGCGGGGGAGCAGTACTTC
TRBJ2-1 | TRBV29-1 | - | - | CSVRVWGEQFF | TGCAGCGTACGAGTTTGGGGAGAGCAGTTCTTC
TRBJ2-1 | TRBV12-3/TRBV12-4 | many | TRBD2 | CASSLGSGSNEQFF | TGTGCCAGCAGTTTAGGTAGCGGGAGCAATGAGCAGTTCTTC
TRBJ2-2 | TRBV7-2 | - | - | CASSLIPGHTAGELFF | TGTGCCAGCAGCTTAATTCCAGGGCATACTGCCGGGGAGCTGTTTTTT
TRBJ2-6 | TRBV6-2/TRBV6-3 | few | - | CASSYSGRGANVLTF | TGTGCCAGCAGTTACTCGGGACGCGGGGCCAACGTCCTGACTTTC
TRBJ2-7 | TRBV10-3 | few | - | CAISGDTYEQYF | TGTGCCATCAGTGGGGACACTTACGAGCAGTACTTC
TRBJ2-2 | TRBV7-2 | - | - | CASSLILAGELFF | TGTGCCAGCAGCTTAATCCTTGCCGGGGAGCTGTTTTTT
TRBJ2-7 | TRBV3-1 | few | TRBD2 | CASSQVFIAGDYEQYF | TGTGCCAGCAGCCAAGTTTTTATAGCGGGGGACTACGAGCAGTACTTC
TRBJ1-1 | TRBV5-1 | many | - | CASSLGMNTEAFF | TGTGCCAGCAGCTTGGGCATGAACACTGAAGCTTTCTTT
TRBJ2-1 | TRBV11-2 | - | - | CASSRHRDPTYNEQFF | TGTGCCAGCAGCCGACACAGGGACCCCACTTACAATGAGCAGTTCTTC
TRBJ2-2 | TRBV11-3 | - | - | CASSLVWGQTTTGELFF | TGTGCCAGCAGCTTAGTATGGGGACAAACAACCACCGGGGAGCTGTTTTTT
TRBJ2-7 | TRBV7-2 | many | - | CASSLGHGPYEQYF | TGTGCCAGCAGCCTAGGACATGGGCCCTACGAGCAGTACTTC
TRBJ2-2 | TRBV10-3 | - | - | CAITGQGVTGELFF | TGTGCCATCACGGGGCAGGGAGTCACCGGGGAGCTGTTTTTT
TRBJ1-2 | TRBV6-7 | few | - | CASSYSSQGGYTF | TGTGCCAGCAGTTACTCTAGCCAGGGCGGCTACACCTTC
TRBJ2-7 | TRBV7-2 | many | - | CASSLSRDSYEQYF | TGTGCCAGCAGCTTGTCCAGGGATTCCTACGAGCAGTACTTC
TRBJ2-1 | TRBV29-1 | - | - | CSVRREEQFF | TGCAGCGTTCGTCGGGAAGAGCAGTTCTTC
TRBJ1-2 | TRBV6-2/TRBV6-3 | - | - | CASTTGPVGGYTF | TGTGCCAGCACAACCGGGCCCGTGGGCGGCTACACCTTC
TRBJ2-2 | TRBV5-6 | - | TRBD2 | CASSSEGLAGRTGELFF | TGTGCCAGCAGCAGCGAGGGACTAGCGGGACGGACCGGGGAGCTGTTTTTT
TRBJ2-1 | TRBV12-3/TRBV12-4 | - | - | CASSPEARNYNEQFF | TGTGCCAGCAGTCCCGAAGCCCGCAACTACAATGAGCAGTTCTTC
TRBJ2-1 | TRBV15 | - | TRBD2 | CATSTDRTSGTYNEQFF | TGTGCCACCAGCACCGATAGGACTAGCGGGACTTACAATGAGCAGTTCTTC
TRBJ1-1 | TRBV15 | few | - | CATSQGPNTEAFF | TGTGCCACCTCCCAGGGACCGAACACTGAAGCTTTCTTT
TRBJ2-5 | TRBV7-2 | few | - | CASSPVRGTQETQYF | TGTGCCAGCAGCCCTGTCCGGGGAACGCAAGAGACCCAGTACTTC
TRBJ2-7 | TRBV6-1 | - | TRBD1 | CASSESGTGGSYEQYF | TGTGCCAGCAGTGAATCCGGGACAGGGGGCTCCTACGAGCAGTACTTC
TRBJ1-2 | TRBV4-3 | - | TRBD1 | CASSQAYSIGTGAGYGYTF | TGCGCCAGCAGCCAAGCCTATTCGATAGGAACAGGGGCGGGCTATGGCTACACCTTC
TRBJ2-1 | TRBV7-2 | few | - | CASSLGQSPYNEQFF | TGTGCCAGCAGCTTAGGTCAGTCTCCCTACAATGAGCAGTTCTTC
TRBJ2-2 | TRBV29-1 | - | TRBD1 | CSVNRGDLTGELFF | TGCAGCGTTAACAGGGGGGACCTCACCGGGGAGCTGTTTTTT
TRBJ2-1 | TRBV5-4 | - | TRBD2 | CASSLGQRGGYNEQFF | TGTGCCAGCAGCTTGGGCCAGCGGGGGGGGTACAATGAGCAGTTCTTC
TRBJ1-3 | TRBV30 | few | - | CAWTKGSGNTIYF | TGTGCCTGGACCAAGGGCTCTGGAAACACCATATATTTT
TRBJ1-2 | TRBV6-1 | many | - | CASSRSLTDNYGYTF | TGTGCCAGCAGTCGATCCCTGACCGATAACTATGGCTACACCTTC
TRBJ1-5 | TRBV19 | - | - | CASTKRRYNQPQHF | TGTGCCAGTACCAAGCGCCGCTACAATCAGCCCCAGCATTTT